Listed below are T cell receptor beta chains from one sample, sequenced in a study of CXCR3 chemokines and chemotherapy response in bladder cancer. TCRdb used MiXCR to reprocess the PCR reads, holding one entry per CDR3 protein. The sample carries 8,000 or so distinct CDR3 sequences, about 12% recorded once. This specimen was collected from a patient whose treatment included neoadjuvant chemotherapy. The receptors were gathered from a human donor with bladder cancer that responded to neoadjuvant chemotherapy. The CDR3 runs from the conserved cysteine through the conserved F or W. A D gene is named only where the DNA matches it firmly. Size values are once, few and many counts, or a class for expanded clones, and some rows have none.

V gene	clone size	J gene	D gene	CDR3 DNA	CDR3 protein
TRBV11-2	many	TRBJ1-6	.	TGTGCCAGCAGCTTAAGGGCCGGGAATTCACCCCTCCACTTT	CASSLRAGNSPLHF
TRBV6-5	.	TRBJ2-1	.	TGTGCCAGCAGTTACTCGGCGTGGGGCACCTACAATGAGCAGTTCTTC	CASSYSAWGTYNEQFF
TRBV7-9	.	TRBJ1-1	.	TGTGCCAGCAGCTCAACCCAAAAGACAGGATCGAACACTGAAGCTTTCTTT	CASSSTQKTGSNTEAFF
TRBV30	medium-sized	TRBJ1-1	.	TGTGCCTGGAGATTGCTGGCGAACACTGAAGCTTTCTTT	CAWRLLANTEAFF
TRBV12-3/TRBV12-4	.	TRBJ2-3	.	TGTGCCAGCTATTTCAGGGCGGATACGCAGTATTTT	CASYFRADTQYF
TRBV10-3	many	TRBJ1-5	.	TGTGCCATCCCCGGGGGGGGGTCCAATCAGCCCCAGCATTTT	CAIPGGGSNQPQHF
TRBV6-5	many	TRBJ1-2	TRBD1	TGTGCCAGCAGTCCGCGGACAGGGCGCTATGGCTACACCTTC	CASSPRTGRYGYTF
TRBV10-3	many	TRBJ1-2	TRBD1	TGTGCCATCAGGGAGACAGGGAAGATGGGCTATGGCTACACCTTC	CAIRETGKMGYGYTF
TRBV12-3/TRBV12-4	many	TRBJ1-1	.	TGTGCCAGCAGTCAACCCCCCGGGGGGGCTTTCTTT	CASSQPPGGAFF
TRBV12-5	many	TRBJ1-3	.	TGTGCTAGTGGTTTGGTAATGGGGTCAGGAAACACCATATATTTT	CASGLVMGSGNTIYF
TRBV20-1	.	TRBJ1-5	TRBD1	TGCAGTGCCAGCAGCTCCGGGACAGGGGGCAACAATCAGCCCCAGCATTTT	CSASSSGTGGNNQPQHF
TRBV30	medium-sized	TRBJ1-1	.	TGTGCCTGGAAACGGGGCCAAACTGAAGCTTTCTTT	CAWKRGQTEAFF
TRBV12-3/TRBV12-4	many	TRBJ1-1	.	TGTGCCAGCAGTCCCCCGACGTTGAACACTGAAGCTTTCTTT	CASSPPTLNTEAFF
TRBV12-3/TRBV12-4	many	TRBJ1-5	TRBD1	TGTGCCAGCACCCGGGACAGGGGTGATCAGCCCCAGCATTTT	CASTRDRGDQPQHF
TRBV6-6	large	TRBJ1-1	TRBD1	TGTGCCAGCGGGGAGGGGGCCACGGTCTTT	CASGEGATVF
TRBV19	medium-sized	TRBJ2-3	TRBD2	TGTGCCAGTAATAGTGCCGGGAGGGGTCGGGCCGGACACACAGATACGCAGTATTTT	CASNSAGRGRAGHTDTQYF
TRBV6-6	many	TRBJ1-6	.	TGTGCCAGCAGTTACAGTCCCTATAATTCACCCCTCCACTTT	CASSYSPYNSPLHF
TRBV18	many	TRBJ2-7	TRBD1	TGTGCCAGCTGCCCGGACTGGGACAGGGAAGTTCACGAGCAGTACTTC	CASCPDWDREVHEQYF
TRBV7-9	many	TRBJ1-1	.	TGTGCCAGCAGCTTAGATTCGGGGGATGAAGCTTTCTTT	CASSLDSGDEAFF
TRBV6-2/TRBV6-3	many	TRBJ1-1	.	TGTGCCAGCAGCAAGGACAGACCGAGAGCTTTCTTT	CASSKDRPRAFF
TRBV27	many	TRBJ2-1	TRBD2	TGTGCCAGCCGGACTAGCGGAGGACTCAATGAGCAGTTCTTC	CASRTSGGLNEQFF
TRBV14	.	TRBJ2-7	TRBD1	TGTGCCAGCAGCCAGGACAGGAATTCCTACGAGCAGTACTTC	CASSQDRNSYEQYF
TRBV6-1	medium-sized	TRBJ1-5	.	TGTGCCAGCAGTGAAACGAGATTCTATCAGCCCCAGCATTTT	CASSETRFYQPQHF
TRBV6-2/TRBV6-3	many	TRBJ1-6	.	TGTGCCAGCAGTGGACATGGTACTACCTCAGGATATTCACCCCTCCACTTT	CASSGHGTTSGYSPLHF
TRBV12-5	many	TRBJ2-3	TRBD1	TGTGCTAGTGCTCAGACAGGGGCTACAGATACGCAGTATTTT	CASAQTGATDTQYF
TRBV27	medium-sized	TRBJ1-1	.	TGTGCCAGCAGACCCCGGCCAGGATTCGGGCACACTGAAGCTTTCTTT	CASRPRPGFGHTEAFF
TRBV7-9	few	TRBJ2-5	.	TGTGCCAGCAGCTCCCAGTACTATAGAGACCCAGTAGAGGGGGACACCCAGTACTTC	CASSSQYYRDPVEGDTQYF
TRBV14	many	TRBJ1-3	.	TGTGCCAGCAGCCAAACAGCGCGCACTCCGGTCTCTGGAAACACCATATATTTT	CASSQTARTPVSGNTIYF
TRBV29-1	medium-sized	TRBJ2-3	.	TGCAGGCGATGTGGGGTTGCGGTGGTGGATACGCAGTATTTT	CRRCGVAVVDTQYF
TRBV12-3/TRBV12-4	.	TRBJ1-4	TRBD1	TGTGCCAGCAGTCCGGGGACAGGGAGCAATGAAAAACTGTTTTTT	CASSPGTGSNEKLFF
TRBV6-5	many	TRBJ2-3	.	TGTGCCAGCAGTCTCAGGGGCGGCTACACAGATACGCAGTATTTT	CASSLRGGYTDTQYF
TRBV11-3	many	TRBJ1-6	.	TGTGCCAGCAGCTTAACAGGGTTTTCACCCCTCCACTTT	CASSLTGFSPLHF
TRBV18	many	TRBJ1-2	.	TGTGCCAGCTCACCCAAGACAGCACCTATGGGCTACACCTTC	CASSPKTAPMGYTF
TRBV18	many	TRBJ1-2	.	TGTGCCAGCTCACAGGCCCCACAAGGGAACTATGGCTACACCTTC	CASSQAPQGNYGYTF
TRBV6-1	large	TRBJ1-2	TRBD1	TGTGCCAGCAGGCAACAGGGGGCGCGGGATGGCTACACCTTC	CASRQQGARDGYTF
TRBV12-3/TRBV12-4	many	TRBJ2-2	.	TGTGCCAGCATCTCTTCCGGGGCCATGAGGACCGGGGAGCTGTTTTTT	CASISSGAMRTGELFF
TRBV7-2	medium-sized	TRBJ1-2	TRBD1	TGTGCCAGCAGCCCGTTGGGACAGGGCCGAGGCTACACCTTC	CASSPLGQGRGYTF
TRBV15	.	TRBJ2-6	.	TGTGCCACCAGCAGAGATATGGGCAGGGTTGGGTTCGGGGCCAACGTCCTGACTTTC	CATSRDMGRVGFGANVLTF
TRBV9	many	TRBJ2-1	.	TGTGCCAGCAGCGTATACGCGAATGAGCAGTTCTTC	CASSVYANEQFF
TRBV14	many	TRBJ2-1	.	TGTGCCAGCAGGAGGGGCTCCTACAATGAGCAGTTCTTC	CASRRGSYNEQFF
TRBV6-1	medium-sized	TRBJ2-2	.	TGTGCCAGCAGTGAAGTCATCACCGGGGAGCTGTTTTTT	CASSEVITGELFF
TRBV6-1	.	TRBJ2-7	.	TGTGCCAGCAGAAGTAGCGCGGCCGACGAGCAGTACTTC	CASRSSAADEQYF
TRBV19	many	TRBJ1-3	.	TGTGCCAGTAGTATGGGCGATTCTGGAAACACCATATATTTT	CASSMGDSGNTIYF
TRBV29-1	medium-sized	TRBJ1-1	TRBD1	TGCAGCGTTTGGGACAGGGTTAACACTGAAGCTTTCTTT	CSVWDRVNTEAFF
TRBV5-6	.	TRBJ2-5	.	TGTGCCAGCAGCTTGACGGCTTCCATCCACCAAGAGACCCAGTACTTC	CASSLTASIHQETQYF
TRBV10-3	many	TRBJ2-1	.	TGTGCCATCAGTGAGTACAGGAACTACAATGAGCAGTTCTTC	CAISEYRNYNEQFF
TRBV5-6	many	TRBJ2-2	TRBD2	TGTGCCAGCAGTACCGCGGGGGGGCCGGACGGGGAGCTGTTTTTT	CASSTAGGPDGELFF
TRBV6-5	many	TRBJ1-6	TRBD1	TGTGCCAGCAGTCCCACCCCTCCGACAGGGGCCAATAATTCACCCCTCCACTTT	CASSPTPPTGANNSPLHF